This TCR beta chain was recovered during a study of CD8+ T cells in alopecia areata. Study summary: Treatment with tofacitinib (6 to 18 months) was followed by 6 months off drug. Findings and limits, study-wide: The study found higher clonality in lesional than normal scalp, especially in alopecia totalis/universalis. Mouse data revealed clearer TCR sharing than patient data did, a gap possibly tied to HLA. In scalp and blood during tofacitinib, many expanded lesional clones persisted.

Isolated RNA was reverse transcribed into cDNA used as the sequencing template. The repertoire was sequenced with immunoSEQ multiplex PCR; TCRdb's copy has only in-frame clones and lacks some. The sample records about 280,000 clones, 58% being singletons. Noted treatment: oral pan-JAK inhibitor, 5-10 mg twice daily. V dropped 1 base and J dropped 2 bases, with 11 bases sitting between them. The CDR3 length is 14 residues. Germline lookup yields CDR1 GTSNPN and CDR2 SVGIG (reference sequence). Note on this clone: Antigen unknown.

The TCR comes from a human donor with alopecia areata. This specimen was CD4+ T cells sorted from blood, taken at week 24, from a patient treated with tofacitinib. The chain joins TRBV30 to TRBJ1-1; tentatively, D is TRBD1 (5 bases). DNA for the CDR3: TGTGCCTGGAGTGCCCTCAGGGTCAACACTGAAGCTTTCTTT. Its translation is CAWSALRVNTEAFF.